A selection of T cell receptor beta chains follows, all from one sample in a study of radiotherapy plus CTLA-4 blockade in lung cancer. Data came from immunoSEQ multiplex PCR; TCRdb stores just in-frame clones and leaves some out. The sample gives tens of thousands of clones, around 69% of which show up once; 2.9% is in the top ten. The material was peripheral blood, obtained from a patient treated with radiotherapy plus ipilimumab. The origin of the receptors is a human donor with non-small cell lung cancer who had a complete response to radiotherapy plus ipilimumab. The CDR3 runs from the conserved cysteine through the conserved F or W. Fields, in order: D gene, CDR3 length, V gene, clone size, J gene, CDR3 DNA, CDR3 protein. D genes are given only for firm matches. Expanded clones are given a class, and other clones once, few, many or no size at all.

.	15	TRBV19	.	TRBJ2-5	TGTGCCAGTAGTATAAGGGGGGGGGCCGTAGAGACCCAGTACTTC	CASSIRGGAVETQYF
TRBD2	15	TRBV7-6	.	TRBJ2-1	TGTGCCAGCAGCTTAGTAGCGGGGTCATACAATGAGCAGTTCTTC	CASSLVAGSYNEQFF
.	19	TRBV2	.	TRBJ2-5	TGTGCCAGCAGTGAAGATGTTGGCAGGGCAGCCTTAAACCAAGAGACCCAGTACTTC	CASSEDVGRAALNQETQYF
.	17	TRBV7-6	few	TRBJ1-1	TGTGCCAGCAGCAACCTACTCGTCTGGTCAGGTAACACTGAAGCTTTCTTT	CASSNLLVWSGNTEAFF
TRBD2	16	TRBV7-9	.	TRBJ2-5	TGTGCCAGCAGCCCGGCGGGACTAGTGCTCCGAGAGACCCAGTACTTC	CASSPAGLVLRETQYF
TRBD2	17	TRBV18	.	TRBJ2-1	TGTGCCAGCTCACCCCTTGGACTAGCGGGAGGGGGGAATGAGCAGTTCTTC	CASSPLGLAGGGNEQFF
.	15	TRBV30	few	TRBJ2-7	TGTGCCTGGGCACCCCCCCGCCAGGCACGTTACGAGCAGTACTTC	CAWAPPRQARYEQYF
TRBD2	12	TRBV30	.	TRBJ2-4	TGTGCCTGGAGTAGCGGGGTAGACATTCAGTACTTC	CAWSSGVDIQYF
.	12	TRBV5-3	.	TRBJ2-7	TGTGCCAGAAGCGGCCGATTCTACGAGCAGTACTTC	CARSGRFYEQYF
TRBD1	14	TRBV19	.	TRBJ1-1	TGTGCCAGTAGTCCTAACAGGGGGCGGACTGAAGCTTTCTTT	CASSPNRGRTEAFF
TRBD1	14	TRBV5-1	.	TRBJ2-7	TGCGCCAGCAGCGCAGACGTGACAGGGACCGAGCAGTACTTC	CASSADVTGTEQYF
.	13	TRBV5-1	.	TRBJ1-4	TGCGCCAGCAGCTTGTACAGTAATGAAAAACTGTTTTTT	CASSLYSNEKLFF
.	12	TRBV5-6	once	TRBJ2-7	TGTGCCAGCAGCTTCGGTTCATACGAGCAGTACTTC	CASSFGSYEQYF
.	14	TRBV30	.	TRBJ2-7	TGTGCCTGGTCGGGTCAGTTATACCCTTCCGAGCAGTACTTC	CAWSGQLYPSEQYF
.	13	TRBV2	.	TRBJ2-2	TGTGCCAGCAAGGGGGGGTACACCGGGGAGCTGTTTTTT	CASKGGYTGELFF
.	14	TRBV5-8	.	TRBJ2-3	TGTGCCAGCAGCTTGGGCCAGTCCGCAGATACGCAGTATTTT	CASSLGQSADTQYF
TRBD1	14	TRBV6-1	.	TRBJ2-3	TGTGCCAGCACCGCGCAGGGGGTGGCAGATACGCAGTATTTT	CASTAQGVADTQYF
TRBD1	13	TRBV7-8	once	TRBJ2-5	TGTGCCAGCAGCCAGGGACAGTGGGAGACCCAGTACTTC	CASSQGQWETQYF
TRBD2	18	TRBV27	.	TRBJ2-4	TGTGCCAGCAGCCCCCGATCTTCGGGACTAGCGGCCAAAAACATTCAGTACTTC	CASSPRSSGLAAKNIQYF
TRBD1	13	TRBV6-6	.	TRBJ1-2	TGTGCCAGCAGTTTAGACAGGGGTGGAGGCTACACCTTC	CASSLDRGGGYTF
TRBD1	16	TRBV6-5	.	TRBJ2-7	TGTGCCAGCAGTTACTGGGTGGGACAGGGATCCTACGAGCAGTACTTC	CASSYWVGQGSYEQYF
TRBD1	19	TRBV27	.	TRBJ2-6	TGTGCCAGCAGTTTAGCTTATGCAGGGGGAAGCTCTGGGGCCAACGTCCTGACTTTC	CASSLAYAGGSSGANVLTF
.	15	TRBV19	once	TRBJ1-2	TGTGCCAGTAGTATTGGGGGCGCCGAGAACTATGGCTACACCTTC	CASSIGGAENYGYTF
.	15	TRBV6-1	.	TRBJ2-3	TGTGCCAGCACCGACGGGGGGCTAGGCCCAGATACGCAGTATTTT	CASTDGGLGPDTQYF
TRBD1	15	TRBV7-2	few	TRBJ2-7	TGTGCCAGCAGCCCCCCCCCAGGGACAGGATACGAGCAGTACTTC	CASSPPPGTGYEQYF
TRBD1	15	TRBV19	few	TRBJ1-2	TGTGCCAGTAGTGACACCGGGACAGGGGACTATGGCTACACCTTC	CASSDTGTGDYGYTF
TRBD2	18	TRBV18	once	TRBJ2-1	TGTGCCAGCTCACCGACTAGCGGGGGGCCAAGCTCCTACAATGAGCAGTTCTTC	CASSPTSGGPSSYNEQFF
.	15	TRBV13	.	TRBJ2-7	TGTGCCAGCAGCTTAGGTATCACTACGACCTACGAGCAGTACTTC	CASSLGITTTYEQYF
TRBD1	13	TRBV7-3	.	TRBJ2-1	TGTGCCAGCAGCGCTGGGACAGTCGGTAAGCAGTTCTTC	CASSAGTVGKQFF
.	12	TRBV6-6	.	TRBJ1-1	TGTGCCAGCAGTCACAGGAACACTGAAGCTTTCTTT	CASSHRNTEAFF
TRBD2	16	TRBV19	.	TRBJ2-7	TGTGCCAGTAGTATGGTTCCGGGACTAGCGGTTTACGAGCAGTACTTC	CASSMVPGLAVYEQYF
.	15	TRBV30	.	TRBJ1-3	TGTGCCTGGAGGGGAGACCCGATCTCTGGAAACACCATATATTTT	CAWRGDPISGNTIYF
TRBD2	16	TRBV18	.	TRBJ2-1	TGTGCCAGCTCGACAACGGGACTAGCGGGGGGCAATGAGCAGTTCTTC	CASSTTGLAGGNEQFF
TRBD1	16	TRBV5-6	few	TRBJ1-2	TGTGCCAGCAGCCCACCAGGACAGGGGGGGCGAAGTGGCTACACCTTC	CASSPPGQGGRSGYTF
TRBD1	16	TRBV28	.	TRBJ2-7	TGTGCCAGCAGTTCACAATCCGGGACAGGGGTTTACGAGCAGTACTTC	CASSSQSGTGVYEQYF
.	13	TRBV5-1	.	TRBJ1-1	TGCGCCAGCCGGGGGGCCCGGGAGACTGAAGCTTTCTTT	CASRGARETEAFF
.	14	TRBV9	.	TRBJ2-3	TGTGCCAGCAGCGAGCGACTAGTCTACGGTACGCAGTATTTT	CASSERLVYGTQYF
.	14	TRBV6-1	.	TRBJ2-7	TGTGCCAGCAGTGTTGGGGCGGAGGGGTACGAGCAGTACTTC	CASSVGAEGYEQYF
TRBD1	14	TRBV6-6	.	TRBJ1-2	TGTGCCAGCAGTCAACAGGGGGCTAGGTATGGCTACACCTTC	CASSQQGARYGYTF
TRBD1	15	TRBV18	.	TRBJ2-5	TGTGCCAGCTCACCATGGGACAGGGGGCGAGAGACCCAGTACTTC	CASSPWDRGRETQYF
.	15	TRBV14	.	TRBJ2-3	TGTGCCAGCAGCCTGACTTTGGGCGGGACAGATACGCAGTATTTT	CASSLTLGGTDTQYF
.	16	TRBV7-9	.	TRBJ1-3	TGTGCCAGCAGCGCATACAGGGAATCTTCTGGAAACACCATATATTTT	CASSAYRESSGNTIYF
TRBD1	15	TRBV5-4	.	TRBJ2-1	TGTGCCAGCTCAACCCGGGACAGGGGTAGGAATGAGCAGTTCTTC	CASSTRDRGRNEQFF
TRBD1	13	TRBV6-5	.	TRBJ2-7	TGTGCCGTCCGACAGGGGCGGACCTACGAGCAGTACTTC	CAVRQGRTYEQYF
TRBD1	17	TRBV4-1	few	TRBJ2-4	TGCGCCAGCAGCCAAGATTCAGGGGGCGCCCCCAAAAACATTCAGTACTTC	CASSQDSGGAPKNIQYF
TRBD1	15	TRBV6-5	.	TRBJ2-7	TGTGCCAGCAGTTATGGACAGGGGGGCTCCTACGAGCAGTACTTC	CASSYGQGGSYEQYF
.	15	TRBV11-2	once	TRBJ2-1	TGTGCCAGCAGCTTAGTAACAAGTTTGGTCAATGAGCAGTTCTTC	CASSLVTSLVNEQFF
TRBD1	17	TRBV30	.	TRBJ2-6	TGTGCCTGGAGACGGGACAGGGTGGCCTTTGGGGCCAACGTCCTGACTTTC	CAWRRDRVAFGANVLTF
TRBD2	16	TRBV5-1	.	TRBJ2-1	TGCGCCAGCAGCTCACCGGGACTAGCGGGAAAGGTTGAGCAGTTCTTC	CASSSPGLAGKVEQFF
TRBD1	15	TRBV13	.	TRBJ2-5	TGTGCCAGCAGCCGAATAACAGGGGGCGTAAAGACCCAGTACTTC	CASSRITGGVKTQYF
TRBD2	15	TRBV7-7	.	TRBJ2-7	TGTGCTAGCAGCCCGAGACTAGCGGGAGCACCCGAGCAGTACTTC	CASSPRLAGAPEQYF